This entry lists 13 T cell receptor beta chains sequenced from one sample in a study of T cell repertoires in cytomegalovirus infection. TCRdb ran MiXCR on the reads and lists one entry per CDR3 protein. The table shows 80,000 to 95,000 distinct CDR3 sequences, with approximately 30% occurring only once. Their antigens are not known. Sequences were derived from CD8+ T cells from cultured PBMCs, sampled from culture after CMV antigen stimulation. These receptor sequences come from a human donor in good health (CMV status not recorded). Some clones in this sample may be carry-over from other donors' samples.

This clonotype was detected ten times or more. The genes are TRBV10-3 and TRBJ2-1; perhaps D is TRBD1 or TRBD2 (6 bases each). The CDR3 has 16 amino acids. Trimming took 6 bases from V and 3 from J, leaving 18 bases between them. In germline, CDR1 is ENHRY, CDR2 SYGVKD. The CDR3 here is CAISDDPGDIYNEQFF. Written as DNA, the CDR3 is TGTGCCATCAGCGATGATCCGGGGGACATCTACAATGAGCAGTTCTTC.

This clonotype appeared a few times. V gene TRBV4-1 combines with J gene TRBJ2-7, with D perhaps TRBD1 (5 bases). With 2 bases removed from V and 6 bases from J, the gap between germline ends came to 11 bases. The CDR3 spans 13 residues. Germline V CDR1 and CDR2: MGHRA, YSYEKL. CDR3: CASSQTKGLEQYF. The CDR3 bases are TGCGCCAGCAGCCAAACGAAGGGGCTCGAGCAGTACTTC.

The chain carries TRBV28 and TRBJ1-1; TRBD1 matches at 8 bases. V lost 0 bases and J lost 3; bases outside the gene matches: 0. Germline V gene sequence: CDR1 MDHEN, CDR2 SYDVKM. This CDR3 is 14 amino acids long. CDR3 nucleotides: TGTGCCAGCAGTTTATGGGACAGGGACACTGAAGCTTTCTTT. Amino acids: CASSLWDRDTEAFF.

This clonotype is deemed medium-sized. This chain links TRBV10-3 with TRBJ1-1; maybe TRBD1 (5 bases). The CDR3 extends over 15 amino acids. V lost 0 bases to trimming and J lost 4 bases, with 12 bases between them. Germline loops: CDR1 ENHRY, CDR2 SYGVKD. The CDR3 region has the DNA TGTGCCATCAGTGAGTCGTTCAGGGTAGGCACTGAAGCTTTCTTT. Protein product: CAISESFRVGTEAFF.

This clonotype was seen only a few times. V gene TRBV19 combines with J gene TRBJ2-1; 10 bases are a match to TRBD2. Germline CDR1 is LNHDA and CDR2 is SQIVND (reference sequence). This CDR3 region has 15 residues. The V segment lost 3 bases and the J segment 7 bases; nucleotides outside the gene matches: 6. CDR3 in amino acids: CASSIYSGGINEQFF. The CDR3 DNA sequence: TGTGCCAGTAGTATCTATAGCGGGGGGATAAATGAGCAGTTCTTC.

This clonotype was seen more than once but under ten times. The V and J genes are TRBV28 and TRBJ2-1; D is uncertain. V lost 6 bases and J lost 16, with 19 bases in between. Germline V CDR1 and CDR2: MDHEN, SYDVKM. This CDR3 has 12 amino acids. As DNA, the CDR3 is TGTGCCAGCAGCTCTAAGAGTTACCCACGATTCTTC. Translating it yields CASSSKSYPRFF.

The chain couples TRBV19 to TRBJ1-5; the D gene is possibly TRBD1 (5 bases). The CDR3 has 16 amino acids. V was cut by 0 bases and J by 0 bases, with 9 bases left in between. Germline CDR1 is LNHDA and CDR2 is SQIVND (reference sequence). The CDR3 sequence: CASSIDWGASNQPQHF. CDR3 nucleotide sequence: TGTGCCAGTAGTATAGATTGGGGCGCTAGCAATCAGCCCCAGCATTTT.

The genes are TRBV12-3 or TRBV12-4 and TRBJ1-5; D ambiguous. The CDR3 extends over 13 amino acids. V lost 1 base to trimming and J lost 9 bases, with 10 bases between them. For the CDR3, the DNA is TGTGCCAGCAGTTTAGACACATATGGGCCCCAGCATTTT. It translates to CASSLDTYGPQHF.

This clonotype came up many times. The rearrangement links TRBV28 to TRBJ2-1, with 8 bases lining up with TRBD1. J gave up 7 bases and V 4 bases, and 6 bases lay outside the gene matches. The CDR3 runs 14 residues. Germline loops: CDR1 MDHEN, CDR2 SYDVKM. CDR3 loop: CASSSPTGVNEQFF. The CDR3 nucleotides read TGTGCCAGCAGTTCCCCGACAGGGGTTAATGAGCAGTTCTTC.

The CDR3 DNA is TGTGCCAGCAGCTTACCTAGCGGGGGGGCCGGGGCCAAAAACATTCAGTACTTC. Residues: CASSLPSGGAGAKNIQYF. V and J are TRBV7-9 and TRBJ2-4, with TRBD2 matching over 12 bases. Germline V gene lookup returns CDR1 SEHNR and CDR2 FQNEAQ (reference sequence). The ends lost 2 bases at V and 1 base at J; junction bases unmatched: 6. The CDR3 has 18 amino acids. The entire variable domain, with the rest obtained from reference TRBV7-9 and TRBJ2-4, is as follows: DTGVSQNPRHKITKRGQNVTFRCDPISEHNRLYWYRQTLGQGPEFLTYFQNEAQLEKSRLLSDRFSAERPKGSFSTLEIQRTEQGDSAMYLCASSLPSGGAGAKNIQYFGAGTRLSVL.

This clonotype was counted a few times. The genes are TRBV2 and TRBJ1-2; D unclear. The germline V gene has CDR1 SNHLY and CDR2 FYNNEI. This CDR3 has 10 amino acids. V dropped 7 bases and J dropped 5 bases, with 5 bases sitting between them. The CDR3 loop reads CASTGYGYTF. CDR3 bases: TGTGCCAGCACGGGATATGGCTACACCTTC. Looking up the rest from reference TRBV2 and TRBJ1-2 gives the full variable domain: EPEVTQTPSHQVTQMGQEVILRCVPISNHLYFYWYRQILGQKVEFLVSFYNNEISEKSEIFDDQFSVERPDGSNFTLKIRSTKLEDSAMYFCASTGYGYTFGSGTRLTVV.

The chain joins TRBV7-6 to TRBJ2-2; 7 bases agree with TRBD1. This CDR3 spans 14 amino acids. CDR1 is SGHVS, CDR2 FNYEAQ, per germline. Unmatched junction bases numbered 12, after V lost 11 bases and J lost 6 bases. CDR3 in DNA: TGTGCCCGTCATCGGGACAGCGCATCCGGGGAGCTGTTTTTT. Its translation: CARHRDSASGELFF. Together with reference TRBV7-6 and TRBJ2-2, the CDR3 gives the full variable domain: GAGVSQSPRYKVTKRGQDVALRCDPISGHVSLYWYRQALGQGPEFLTYFNYEAQQDKSGLPNDRFSAERPEGSISTLTIQRTEQRDSAMYRCARHRDSASGELFFGEGSRLTVL.

This chain connects TRBV7-8 to TRBJ2-7; perhaps TRBD2 as D (6 bases). Germline V gene sequence: CDR1 SGHVS, CDR2 FQNEAQ. Deletions cut 5 bases from V and 3 bases from J, with 20 bases between. This CDR3 comprises 16 residues. This CDR3 is CASSPGDSVLVYEQYF. The DNA of the CDR3 is TGTGCCAGCAGCCCCGGGGACTCCGTCTTGGTCTACGAGCAGTACTTC. Looking up the rest from reference TRBV7-8 and TRBJ2-7 gives the full variable domain: GAGVSQSPRYKVAKRGQDVALRCDPISGHVSLFWYQQALGQGPEFLTYFQNEAQLDKSGLPSDRFFAERPEGSVSTLKIQRTQQEDSAVYLCASSPGDSVLVYEQYFGPGTRLTVT.